This TCR beta chain was retrieved from a study of blood T cell repertoires in COVID-19. J gave up 5 bases and V 5 bases, and 4 bases lay outside the gene matches. Looked up from germline, CDR1 is SNHLY and CDR2 is FYNNEI. The CDR3 has 14 amino acids. In the original processing: Estimates of nucleated cell counts were drawn from the amplification of reference gene primers. Clones were sequenced by immunoSEQ multiplex PCR, and TCRdb holds only the in-frame ones, with some missing. That table gives V, J and clone size, and the DNA gave D and trimming. The sample yields fewer than 60,000 clones, around 88% seen once. This clone was picked up one time.

This TCR derives from a human donor in a cohort sampled during active COVID-19. Sequences were obtained from peripheral blood. The chain has TRBV2 and TRBJ2-2; 8 bases are shared with TRBD2. The CDR3 coding sequence is TGTGCCAGCAGTTGGGTAGCGGGAACCGGGGAGCTGTTTTTT. Translating it yields CASSWVAGTGELFF.